One and the same sample provided the 31 T cell receptor beta chains below, sequenced in a study of yellow fever vaccine responses in identical twins. TCRdb re-analysed the RT-PCR reads in MiXCR, keeping a single row per CDR3 protein. The sample includes about 6,900 distinct CDR3 sequences, 65% to 85% of them seen just once. The material was T cells from blood (PBMCs), unsorted or a sorted subset (not recorded which), obtained before or after yellow fever vaccination (not recorded which). These receptors originate from a woman younger than 35 who received the yellow fever vaccine.

V and J are TRBV28 and TRBJ2-1; no definite D call. Trimming left V 3 bases short and J 6 bases short, with 15 bases between. This CDR3 contains 15 residues. Germline V lookup: CDR1 MDHEN, CDR2 SYDVKM. The DNA for the CDR3 is TGTGCCAGCAGTTTCTGGTCCAGCTTAAGCAATGAGCAGTTCTTC. This codes for CASSFWSSLSNEQFF.

V gene TRBV20-1 combines with J gene TRBJ1-2, with D possibly being TRBD1 (5 bases). The CDR3 length is 16 residues. V was clipped by 4 bases and J by 2 bases, with 20 bases between them. Germline CDR1 DFQATT, CDR2 SNEGSKA (reference sequence). The CDR3 bases are TGCAGTGCTACTTTTCGTGCGAGGGGCTACAACTATGGCTACACCTTC. Protein sequence: CSATFRARGYNYGYTF.

This clonotype was detected once. The rearrangement links TRBV11-1 to TRBJ2-5, with 10 bases fitting TRBD2. Trimming removed 5 bases from V and 0 bases from J; junction bases left unmatched: 9. There are 17 residues in the CDR3. Germline V gene sequence: CDR1 SGHAT, CDR2 FQDESV (reference sequence). Here the CDR3 DNA reads TGTGCCAGCAGCCCCCGGACTAGCGGTTATCACCAAGAGACCCAGTACTTC. Its translation: CASSPRTSGYHQETQYF.

This clonotype was seen a single time. V gene TRBV28 combines with J gene TRBJ2-1; 10 bases match TRBD2. With V trimmed by 8 bases and J by 8 bases, 9 bases remained unmatched. This CDR3 is built from 14 residues. Germline loops: CDR1 MDHEN, CDR2 SYDVKM. The CDR3 sequence: CASAPPGLAYEQFF. DNA for the CDR3: TGTGCCAGCGCACCCCCGGGACTAGCGTATGAGCAGTTCTTC. The full variable domain, completed using reference TRBV28 and TRBJ2-1, is DVKVTQSSRYLVKRTGEKVFLECVQDMDHENMFWYRQDPGLGLRLIYFSYDVKMKEKGDIPEGYSVSREKKERFSLILESASTNQTSMYLCASAPPGLAYEQFFGPGTRLTVL.

This clonotype has only one observation. V and J are TRBV29-1 and TRBJ2-7; D not certain. Germline CDR1 and CDR2: SQVTM and ANQGSEA. The ends were cut back, 7 bases at V and 4 bases at J, with 17 bases in the middle. The CDR3 has 13 amino acids. CDR3 in amino acids: CSAPVENGYEQYF. DNA for the CDR3: TGCAGCGCGCCCGTGGAGAACGGGTACGAGCAGTACTTC.

The chain uses TRBV2 and TRBJ2-7, with D hard to call. V was clipped by 6 bases and J by 3 bases, with 12 bases between them. CDR1 and CDR2 (germline): SNHLY, FYNNEI. This CDR3 is 13 amino acids long. CDR3 DNA: TGTGCCAGCAGACTTCCCACCTACTACGAGCAGTACTTC. The encoded protein is CASRLPTYYEQYF.

The chain links TRBV9 to TRBJ2-3, with unresolved D. This CDR3 is built from 13 residues. With 1 base removed from V and 7 bases from J, the gap between germline ends came to 10 bases. Germline CDR1 is SGDLS and CDR2 is YYNGEE. The CDR3 loop reads CASSVFLEHTQYF. The CDR3 coding sequence is TGTGCCAGCAGCGTATTCCTAGAACATACGCAGTATTTT. Full variable domain (rest looked up from reference TRBV9 and TRBJ2-3): DSGVTQTPKHLITATGQRVTLRCSPRSGDLSVYWYQQSLDQGLQFLIQYYNGEERAKGNILERFSAQQFPDLHSELNLSSLELGDSALYFCASSVFLEHTQYFGPGTRLTVL.

With respect to this clonotype: The junction departs from germline at one end; a sequencing error may be responsible. The V and J genes are TRBV2 and TRBJ1-5, with no clear D. There are 11 residues in the CDR3. Looked up from germline, CDR1 is SNHLY and CDR2 is FYNNEI. The CDR3 sequence: CASSGRDGPNF. CDR3 sequence (DNA): TGTGCCAGCAGTGGGCGTGACGGCCCGAATTTT.

V usage is TRBV29-1 and J usage is TRBJ2-1; no firm D call. V was pared by 4 bases and J by 0 bases, with 7 bases between. Germline CDR1 SQVTM, CDR2 ANQGSEA. The CDR3 totals 13 residues. In DNA form, the CDR3 reads TGCAGCGTTGGTGACTTCTCCTACAATGAGCAGTTCTTC. It specifies CSVGDFSYNEQFF.

The chain links TRBV20-1 to TRBJ2-7; 8 bases map to TRBD1. Germline assignment: CDR1 DFQATT and CDR2 SNEGSKA (reference sequence). The length of the CDR3 is 14 residues. Trimming at V came to 3 bases and at J to 2 bases, leaving 6 bases not matched to a gene. CDR3 loop: CSASMGTGAYEQYF. CDR3 sequence (DNA): TGCAGTGCTAGTATGGGGACAGGCGCCTACGAGCAGTACTTC.

This rearrangement joins TRBV5-6 to TRBJ2-7, with D maybe TRBD1 (6 bases). The CDR3 spans 15 residues. The germline V and J ends were trimmed by 4 bases and 2 bases, with 16 bases remaining between them. Germline V gene sequence: CDR1 SGHDT, CDR2 YYEEEE. The DNA of the CDR3 is TGTGCCAGCAGCCCTCGCCGGACAGCCACCTACGAGCAGTACTTC. This translates into CASSPRRTATYEQYF.

The chain uses TRBV11-1 and TRBJ2-7, with D perhaps TRBD1 (6 bases). The CDR3 covers 14 residues. The V gene lost 0 bases and the J gene lost 5 bases, with 11 bases spanning the gap. Per germline, CDR1 SGHAT and CDR2 FQDESV (reference sequence). The CDR3 sequence is CASSLAGHRDEQYF. Written as DNA, the CDR3 is TGTGCCAGCAGCTTAGCGGGACATAGGGACGAGCAGTACTTC.

The table lists this clonotype with a count of one. V is TRBV6-2 or TRBV6-3 and J is TRBJ2-7, with 8 positions matching TRBD2. CDR3 length: 14 amino acids. Trimming cost V 2 bases and J 6 bases; bases outside gene matches: 6. The germline CDR1 and CDR2 sequences are MNHEY and SVGEGT. DNA for the CDR3: TGTGCCAGCAGTTACGCAGGACTAGCTGTCGAGCAGTACTTC. Translating it yields CASSYAGLAVEQYF.

The gene calls are TRBV11-2 and TRBJ2-1; D is perhaps TRBD2 (5 bases). V lost 4 bases and J lost 0, with 16 bases in between. Germline V lookup: CDR1 SGHAT, CDR2 FQNNGV. The CDR3 totals 17 residues. The CDR3 DNA sequence: TGTGCCAGCAGCTCCCCCGTGGGAGTGAGCTCCTACAATGAGCAGTTCTTC. It is translated as CASSSPVGVSSYNEQFF.

There are a few counts of this clonotype. V gene TRBV12-3 or TRBV12-4 combines with J gene TRBJ1-2; D not certain. The CDR3 is made up of 12 amino acids. Trimming took 3 bases from V and 6 from J, leaving 8 bases between them. The CDR3 nucleotides are TGTGCCAGCAGTTTCGGAGGCGATGGCTACACCTTC. Amino acid sequence: CASSFGGDGYTF.

The chain carries TRBV24-1 and TRBJ2-3, with 7 bases identical to TRBD1. This CDR3 is built from 17 residues. Germline lookup yields CDR1 KGHDR and CDR2 SFDVKD. J gave up 2 bases and V 3 bases, and 10 bases lay outside the gene matches. The CDR3 is CATSDERQGLFTDTQYF. CDR3 nucleotide sequence: TGTGCCACCAGTGATGAAAGACAGGGCCTTTTCACAGATACGCAGTATTTT.

The chain uses TRBV29-1 and TRBJ2-6; possibly TRBD2 for D (6 bases). Trimming cost V 6 bases and J 0 bases, with 15 bases left between them. Germline CDR1 SQVTM, CDR2 ANQGSEA. The CDR3 contains 16 residues. DNA for the CDR3: TGCAGCGTCGCGGGACTCCCGAGCTCTGGGGCCAACGTCCTGACTTTC. Translating it yields CSVAGLPSSGANVLTF.

The gene calls are TRBV11-2 and TRBJ2-1; 11 bases are shared with TRBD2. The CDR3 spans 17 residues. V lost 1 base to trimming and J lost 6 bases; unmatched junction nucleotides: 8. Germline V gene lookup returns CDR1 SGHAT and CDR2 FQNNGV. For the CDR3, the DNA is TGTGCCAGCAGCTTAGTATCCCCGGGACTAGCGGCCAATGAGCAGTTCTTC. This encodes CASSLVSPGLAANEQFF.

The chain recombines TRBV11-1 with TRBJ2-7; 7 bases are a match to TRBD1. J was trimmed by 5 bases and V by 7 bases; bases with no gene match: 8. The CDR3 spans 13 residues. Germline lookup yields CDR1 SGHAT and CDR2 FQDESV (reference sequence). The CDR3 here is CASIPTGSHEQYF. As DNA, the CDR3 is TGTGCCAGCATCCCGACAGGGTCCCACGAGCAGTACTTC.

The chain has TRBV23-1 and TRBJ1-1; TRBD1 is a possible D gene (6 bases). TRBV23-1 is designated an ORF whose function remains uncertain. This CDR3 contains 12 residues. V lost 9 bases and J 4 bases, leaving 12 bases between the germline ends. The CDR3 region is CASSRTVTEAFF. In DNA form, the CDR3 reads TGCGCCAGTTCCAGGACAGTCACTGAAGCTTTCTTT.

The chain uses TRBV11-1 and TRBJ2-1, with D uncertain. Germline lookup yields CDR1 SGHAT and CDR2 FQDESV (reference sequence). The CDR3 loop spans 15 amino acids. The V end was cut by 1 base, the J end by 2 bases, with 9 bases between. The CDR3 protein is CASSLVLGPYNEQFF. The CDR3 nucleotides read TGTGCCAGCAGCTTAGTGCTCGGACCCTACAATGAGCAGTTCTTC.

The rearrangement links TRBV12-5 to TRBJ1-1, with 11 bases matching TRBD1. The V gene end was trimmed by 5 bases and the J gene end by 5 bases; junction bases not matched to a gene: 4. CDR3 length: 14 residues. Germline CDR1 reads LGHNT; CDR2 reads FRNRAP. The CDR3, as DNA: TGTGCTAGTGGTCCAGGACAGGGGGCTACTGAAGCTTTCTTT. Translating it yields CASGPGQGATEAFF.

J is TRBJ2-3 and V is TRBV11-1, with TRBD1 matching over 9 bases. Germline values: CDR1 SGHAT, CDR2 FQDESV (reference sequence). V was clipped by 4 bases and J by 10 bases; unmatched bases: 9. This CDR3 has 14 amino acids. The CDR3 protein is CASSWSYDRGAQYF. For the CDR3, the DNA is TGTGCCAGCAGCTGGTCGTACGACAGGGGGGCGCAGTATTTT.

The V gene is TRBV7-6, the J gene TRBJ2-1; 8 bases fit TRBD2. Trimming took 1 base from V and 1 from J; bases not matched to a gene: 0. From germline, CDR1 is SGHVS and CDR2 FNYEAQ. The CDR3 loop spans 15 amino acids. The CDR3 spells CASSLVAGSYNEQFF. CDR3 coding DNA: TGTGCCAGCAGCTTAGTAGCGGGATCCTACAATGAGCAGTTCTTC.

This chain links TRBV10-1 with TRBJ2-7, with a weak D call TRBD1 (6 bases). The V gene lost 4 bases and the J gene lost 2 bases, with 9 bases spanning the gap. The CDR3 extends over 13 amino acids. CDR1 and CDR2 from the germline V gene are WNHNN and SYGVQD (reference sequence). CDR3 loop: CASSVGQTYEQYF. In DNA, the CDR3 is TGCGCCAGCAGTGTAGGACAGACCTACGAGCAGTACTTC.

By its share, this clonotype is large. The CDR3 DNA is TGTGCCAGCAGCCAAAACAGGGGGAGCTCCAATGAGCAGTTCTTC. It yields the protein CASSQNRGSSNEQFF. The rearrangement uses TRBV4-2 and TRBJ2-1; 8 nucleotides line up with TRBD1. CDR1 and CDR2 (germline): LGHNA, YNFKEQ. With V trimmed by 2 bases and J by 6 bases, 6 bases remained unmatched. The CDR3 has 15 amino acids.

This chain links TRBV29-1 with TRBJ2-3, with 9 bases lining up with TRBD2. Trimming at V came to 4 bases and at J to 3 bases, leaving 8 bases not matched to a gene. Germline CDR1 is SQVTM and CDR2 is ANQGSEA. This CDR3 spans 15 amino acids. The CDR3 region is CSVGGREGRTDTQYF. CDR3 nucleotides: TGCAGCGTTGGAGGGCGGGAGGGCCGGACAGATACGCAGTATTTT.

The rearrangement uses TRBV27 and TRBJ2-7; D gene uncertain. V lost 2 bases and J lost 0, with 8 bases in between. Germline V CDR1 and CDR2: MNHEY, SMNVEV (reference sequence). This CDR3 contains 14 residues. The chain's CDR3 is CASSLTGISYEQYF. Written as DNA, the CDR3 is TGTGCCAGCAGTTTAACGGGCATCTCCTACGAGCAGTACTTC.

The genes are TRBV11-3 and TRBJ2-7; 10 nucleotides align to TRBD2. The CDR3 spans 16 residues. Germline lookup yields CDR1 SGHNT and CDR2 YENEEA. V was pared by 2 bases and J by 1 base, with 5 bases of the junction left unmatched. The CDR3 region is CASSLPGLASSYEQYF. The CDR3, as DNA: TGTGCCAGCAGCTTACCGGGACTAGCGTCTTCCTACGAGCAGTACTTC.

The chain couples TRBV6-2 or TRBV6-3 to TRBJ2-1; TRBD1 is a possible D gene (6 bases). The CDR3 loop spans 16 amino acids. Trimming took off 0 bases at V and 6 bases at J, with 15 bases between the two ends. Looked up from germline, CDR1 is MNHEY and CDR2 is SVGEGT. CDR3 coding DNA: TGTGCCAGCAGTTACTCCTCGAGGGGGAGCGGCAATGAGCAGTTCTTC. Amino acid sequence: CASSYSSRGSGNEQFF.

V gene TRBV2 combines with J gene TRBJ2-7; D is tentatively TRBD1 or TRBD2 (6 bases each). The germline gives CDR1 SNHLY, CDR2 FYNNEI. Trimming stripped 4 bases from V and 2 bases from J, with 15 bases between. The CDR3 is 15 residues long. The CDR3 DNA sequence: TGTGCCAGCAGTGTTGCAGGGGAGGACCCCTACGAGCAGTACTTC. Translation gives CASSVAGEDPYEQYF.